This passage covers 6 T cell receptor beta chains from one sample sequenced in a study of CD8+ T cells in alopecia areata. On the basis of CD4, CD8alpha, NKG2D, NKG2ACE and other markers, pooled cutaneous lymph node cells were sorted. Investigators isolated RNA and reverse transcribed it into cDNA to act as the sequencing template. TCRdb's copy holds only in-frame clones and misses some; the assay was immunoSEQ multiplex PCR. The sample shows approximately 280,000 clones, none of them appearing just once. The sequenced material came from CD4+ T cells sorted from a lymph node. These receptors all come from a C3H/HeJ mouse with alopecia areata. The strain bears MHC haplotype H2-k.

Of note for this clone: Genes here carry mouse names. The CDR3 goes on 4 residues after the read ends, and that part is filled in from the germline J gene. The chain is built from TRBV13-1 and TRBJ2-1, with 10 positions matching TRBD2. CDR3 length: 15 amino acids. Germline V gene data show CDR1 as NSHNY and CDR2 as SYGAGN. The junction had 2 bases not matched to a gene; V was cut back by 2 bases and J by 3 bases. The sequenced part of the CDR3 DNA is TGTGCCAGCAGTGAGCTGGGGGGGCGCTATGCT. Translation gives CASSELGGRYA. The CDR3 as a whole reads CASSELGGRYAEQFF.

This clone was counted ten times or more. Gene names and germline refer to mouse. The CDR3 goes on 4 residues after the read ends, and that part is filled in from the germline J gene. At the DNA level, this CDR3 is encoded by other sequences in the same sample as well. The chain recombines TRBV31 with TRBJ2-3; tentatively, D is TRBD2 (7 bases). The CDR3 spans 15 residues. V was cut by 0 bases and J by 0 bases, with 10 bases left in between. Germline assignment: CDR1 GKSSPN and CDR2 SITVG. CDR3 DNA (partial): TGTGCCTGGAGTCTCCTGGGGGCTAGTGCAGAA. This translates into CAWSLLGASAE. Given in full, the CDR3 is CAWSLLGASAETLYF. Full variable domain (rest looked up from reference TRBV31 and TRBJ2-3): AQTIHQWPVAEIKAVGSPLSLGCTIKGKSSPNLYWYWQATGGTLQQLFYSITVGQVESVVQLNLSASRPKDDQFILSTEKLLLSHSGFYLCAWSLLGASAETLYFGSGTRLTVL.

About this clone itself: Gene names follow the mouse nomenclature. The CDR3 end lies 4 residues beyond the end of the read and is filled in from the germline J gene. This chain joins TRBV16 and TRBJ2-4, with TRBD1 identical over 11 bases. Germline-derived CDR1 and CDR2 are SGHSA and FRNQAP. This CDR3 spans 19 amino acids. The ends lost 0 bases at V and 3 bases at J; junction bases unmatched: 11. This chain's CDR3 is CASSLDFPGQGARQNTLYF. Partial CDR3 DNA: TGTGCAAGCAGCTTAGATTTCCCCGGACAGGGGGCAAGACAAAAC.

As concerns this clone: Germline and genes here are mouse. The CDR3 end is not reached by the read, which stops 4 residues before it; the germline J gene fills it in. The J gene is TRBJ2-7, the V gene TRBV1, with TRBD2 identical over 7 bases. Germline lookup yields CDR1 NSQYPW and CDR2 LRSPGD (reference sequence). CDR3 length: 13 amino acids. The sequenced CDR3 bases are TGCACCTGCAGTGCAGATACTGGGGAT. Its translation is CTCSADTGD. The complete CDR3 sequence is CTCSADTGDEQYF.

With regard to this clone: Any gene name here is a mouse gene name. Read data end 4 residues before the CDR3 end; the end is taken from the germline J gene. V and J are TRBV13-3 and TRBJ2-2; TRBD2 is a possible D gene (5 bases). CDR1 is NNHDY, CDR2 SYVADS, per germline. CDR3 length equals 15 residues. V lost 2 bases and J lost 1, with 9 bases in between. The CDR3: CASSESWGNTGQLYF. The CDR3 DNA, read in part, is TGTGCCAGCAGTGAATCGTGGGGAAACACCGGG.

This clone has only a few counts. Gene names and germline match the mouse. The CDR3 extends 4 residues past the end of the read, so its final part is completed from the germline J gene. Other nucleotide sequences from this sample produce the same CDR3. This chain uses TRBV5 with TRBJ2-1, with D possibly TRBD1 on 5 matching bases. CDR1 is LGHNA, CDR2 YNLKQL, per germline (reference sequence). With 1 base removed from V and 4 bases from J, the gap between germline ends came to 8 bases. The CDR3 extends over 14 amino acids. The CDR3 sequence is CASSQGTNYAEQFF. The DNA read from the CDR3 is TGTGCCAGCAGCCAAGGGACAAATTATGCT.